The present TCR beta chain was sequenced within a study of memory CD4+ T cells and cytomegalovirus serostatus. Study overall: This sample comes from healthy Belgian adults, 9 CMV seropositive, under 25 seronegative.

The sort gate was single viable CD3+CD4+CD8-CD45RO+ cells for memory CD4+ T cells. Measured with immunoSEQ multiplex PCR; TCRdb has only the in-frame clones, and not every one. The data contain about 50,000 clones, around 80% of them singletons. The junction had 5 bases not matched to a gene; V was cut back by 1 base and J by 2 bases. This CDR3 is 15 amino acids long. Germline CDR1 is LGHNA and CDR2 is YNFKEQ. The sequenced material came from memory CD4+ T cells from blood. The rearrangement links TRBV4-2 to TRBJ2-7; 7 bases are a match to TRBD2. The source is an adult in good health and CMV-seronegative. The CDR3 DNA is TGTGCCAGCAGCCAAGGGGACTACCTAGCCTACGAGCAGTACTTC. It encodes CASSQGDYLAYEQYF.